This T cell receptor beta chain was sequenced in a study of CD8+ T cells in alopecia areata. The overall study: Treated patients took oral tofacitinib at 5 to 10 mg twice daily.

The authors extracted RNA and reverse transcribed it into cDNA as the sequencing template. Clones were read by immunoSEQ multiplex PCR, and TCRdb kept only the in-frame ones, dropping some. The data show roughly 120,000 clones, with roughly 63% seen just once and around 30% held by the top ten. The CDR3 totals 15 residues. V shed 4 bases and J shed 0 bases, with 11 bases lying between them. The germline CDR1 and CDR2 sequences are SNHLY and FYNNEI. The sample's treatment: oral pan-JAK inhibitor, 5-10 mg twice daily. The sequenced sample was CD8+ T cells sorted from blood, obtained at week 4, from a patient treated with tofacitinib. This chain links TRBV2 with TRBJ2-3; tentatively, D is TRBD2 (5 bases). The TCR originated in a human donor with alopecia areata. CDR3 bases: TGTGCCAGCAGTGTGGAGGCAGGAAGCACAGATACGCAGTATTTT. Protein product: CASSVEAGSTDTQYF.